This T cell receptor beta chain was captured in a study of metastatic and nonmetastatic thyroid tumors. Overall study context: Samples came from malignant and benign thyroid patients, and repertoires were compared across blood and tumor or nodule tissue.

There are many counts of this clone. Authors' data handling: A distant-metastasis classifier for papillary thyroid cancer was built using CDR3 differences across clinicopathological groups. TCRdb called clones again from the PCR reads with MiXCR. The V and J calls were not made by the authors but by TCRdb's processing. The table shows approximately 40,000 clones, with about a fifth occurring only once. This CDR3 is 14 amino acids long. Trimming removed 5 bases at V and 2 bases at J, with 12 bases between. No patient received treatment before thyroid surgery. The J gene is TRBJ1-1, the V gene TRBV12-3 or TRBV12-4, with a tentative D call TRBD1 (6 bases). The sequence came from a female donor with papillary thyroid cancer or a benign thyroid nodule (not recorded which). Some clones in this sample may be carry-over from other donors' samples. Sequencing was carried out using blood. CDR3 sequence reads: CASSEDRYNTEAFF. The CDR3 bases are TGTGCCAGCAGTGAAGACAGGTATAACACTGAAGCTTTCTTT.